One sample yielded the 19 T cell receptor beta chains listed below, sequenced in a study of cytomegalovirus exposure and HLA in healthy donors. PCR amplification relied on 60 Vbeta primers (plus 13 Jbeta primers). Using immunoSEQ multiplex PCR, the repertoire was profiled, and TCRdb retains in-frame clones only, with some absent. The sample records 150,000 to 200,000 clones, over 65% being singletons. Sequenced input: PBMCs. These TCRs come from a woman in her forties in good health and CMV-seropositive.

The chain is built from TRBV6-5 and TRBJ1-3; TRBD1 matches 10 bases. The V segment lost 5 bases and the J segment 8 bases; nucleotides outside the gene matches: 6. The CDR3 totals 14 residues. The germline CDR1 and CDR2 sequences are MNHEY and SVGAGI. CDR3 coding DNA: TGTGCCAGCAGTCCCGGACAGGGGGTGGACACCATATATTTT. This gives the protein CASSPGQGVDTIYF.

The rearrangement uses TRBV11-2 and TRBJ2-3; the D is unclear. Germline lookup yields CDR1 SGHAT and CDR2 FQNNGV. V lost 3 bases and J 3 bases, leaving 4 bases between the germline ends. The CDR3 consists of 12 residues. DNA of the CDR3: TGTGCCAGCAGCTTCGGTACAGATACGCAGTATTTT. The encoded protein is CASSFGTDTQYF.

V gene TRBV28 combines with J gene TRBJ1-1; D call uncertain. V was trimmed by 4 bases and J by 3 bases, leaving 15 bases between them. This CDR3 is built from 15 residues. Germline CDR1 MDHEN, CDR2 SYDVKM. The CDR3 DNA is TGTGCCAGCAGTTCCCCTGAACAGTCCGACACTGAAGCTTTCTTT. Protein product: CASSSPEQSDTEAFF.

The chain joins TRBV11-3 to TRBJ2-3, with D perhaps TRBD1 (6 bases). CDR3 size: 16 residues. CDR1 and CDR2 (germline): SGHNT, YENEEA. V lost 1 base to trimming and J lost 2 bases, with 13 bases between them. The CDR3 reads CASSLGRDTNTDTQYF. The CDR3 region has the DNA TGTGCCAGCAGCTTAGGACGGGACACCAACACAGATACGCAGTATTTT.

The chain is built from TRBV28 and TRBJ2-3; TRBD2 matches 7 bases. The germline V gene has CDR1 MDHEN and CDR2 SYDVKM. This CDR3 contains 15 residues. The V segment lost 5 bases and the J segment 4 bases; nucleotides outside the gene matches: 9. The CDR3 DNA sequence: TGTGCCAGCAGTCTCCCGGGCGGGAGATCAGATACGCAGTATTTT. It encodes CASSLPGGRSDTQYF.

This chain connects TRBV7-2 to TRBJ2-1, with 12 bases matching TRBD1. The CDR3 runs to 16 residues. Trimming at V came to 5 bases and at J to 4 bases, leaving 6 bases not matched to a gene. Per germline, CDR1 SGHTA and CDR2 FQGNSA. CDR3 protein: CASSQGQGAPYNEQFF. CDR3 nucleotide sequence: TGTGCCAGCAGCCAGGGACAGGGGGCACCTTACAATGAGCAGTTCTTC.

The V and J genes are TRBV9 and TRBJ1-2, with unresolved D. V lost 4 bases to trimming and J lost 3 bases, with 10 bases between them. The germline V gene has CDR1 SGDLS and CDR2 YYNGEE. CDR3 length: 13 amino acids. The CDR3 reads CASSPGSHYGYTF. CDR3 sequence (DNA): TGTGCCAGCAGCCCCGGGAGCCACTATGGCTACACCTTC.

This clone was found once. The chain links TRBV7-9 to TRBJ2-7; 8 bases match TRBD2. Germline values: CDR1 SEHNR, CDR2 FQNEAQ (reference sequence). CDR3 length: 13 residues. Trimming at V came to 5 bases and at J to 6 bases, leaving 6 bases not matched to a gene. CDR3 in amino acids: CASSQSGGFEQYF. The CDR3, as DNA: TGTGCCAGCAGCCAGAGCGGGGGTTTCGAGCAGTACTTC.

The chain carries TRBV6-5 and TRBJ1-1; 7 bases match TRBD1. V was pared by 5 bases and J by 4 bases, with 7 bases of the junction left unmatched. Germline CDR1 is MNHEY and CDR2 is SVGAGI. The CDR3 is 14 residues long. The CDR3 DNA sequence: TGTGCCAGCAGTCTCTCACAGGGGATCACTGAAGCTTTCTTT. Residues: CASSLSQGITEAFF.

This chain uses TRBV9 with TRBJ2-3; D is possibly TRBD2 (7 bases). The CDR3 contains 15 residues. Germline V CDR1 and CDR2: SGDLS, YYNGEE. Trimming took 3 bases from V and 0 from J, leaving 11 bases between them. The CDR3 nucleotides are TGTGCCAGCAGCGAGGGGGGGGCGAGCACAGATACGCAGTATTTT. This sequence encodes CASSEGGASTDTQYF.

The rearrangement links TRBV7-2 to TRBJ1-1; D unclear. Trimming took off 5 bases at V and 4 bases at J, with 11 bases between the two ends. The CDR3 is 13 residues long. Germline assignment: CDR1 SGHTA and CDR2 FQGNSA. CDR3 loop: CASSPLLVTEAFF. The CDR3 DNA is TGTGCCAGCAGCCCTCTCCTAGTCACTGAAGCTTTCTTT. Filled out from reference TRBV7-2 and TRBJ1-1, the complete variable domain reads GAGVSQSPSNKVTEKGKDVELRCDPISGHTALYWYRQSLGQGLEFLIYFQGNSAPDKSGLPSDRFSAERTGGSVSTLTIQRTQQEDSAVYLCASSPLLVTEAFFGQGTRLTVV.

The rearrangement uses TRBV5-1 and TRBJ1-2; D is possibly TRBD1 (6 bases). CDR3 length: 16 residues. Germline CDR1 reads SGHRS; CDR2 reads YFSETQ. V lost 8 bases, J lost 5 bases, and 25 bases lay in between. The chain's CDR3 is CASSPGTPVPGYGYTF. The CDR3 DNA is TGCGCCAGTTCGCCCGGGACACCCGTTCCCGGTTATGGCTACACCTTC.

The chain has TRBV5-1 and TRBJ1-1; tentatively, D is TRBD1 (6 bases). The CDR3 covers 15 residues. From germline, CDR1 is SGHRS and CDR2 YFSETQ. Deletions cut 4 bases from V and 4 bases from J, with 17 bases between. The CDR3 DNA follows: TGCGCCAGCAGCGTATCCAGGGGAATTGGCACTGAAGCTTTCTTT. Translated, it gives CASSVSRGIGTEAFF.

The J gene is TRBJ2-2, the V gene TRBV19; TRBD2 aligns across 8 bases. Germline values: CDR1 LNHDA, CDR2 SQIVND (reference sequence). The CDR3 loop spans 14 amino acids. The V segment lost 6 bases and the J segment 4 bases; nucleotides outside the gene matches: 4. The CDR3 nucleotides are TGTGCCAGTAGCCCCGGGACTAGCACCGGGGAGCTGTTTTTT. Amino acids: CASSPGTSTGELFF.

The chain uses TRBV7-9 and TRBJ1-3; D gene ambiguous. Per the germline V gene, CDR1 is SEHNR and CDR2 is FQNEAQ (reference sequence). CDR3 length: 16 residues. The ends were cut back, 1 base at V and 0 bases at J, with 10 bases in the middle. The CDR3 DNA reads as TGTGCCAGCAGCTTAGACCCGGAGAGCTCTGGAAACACCATATATTTT. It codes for CASSLDPESSGNTIYF.

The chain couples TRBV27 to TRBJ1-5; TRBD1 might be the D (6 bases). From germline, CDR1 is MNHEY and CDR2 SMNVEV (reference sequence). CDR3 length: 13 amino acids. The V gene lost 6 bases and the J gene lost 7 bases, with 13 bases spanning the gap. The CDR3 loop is CASREGGRQPQHF. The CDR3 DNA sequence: TGTGCCAGCAGAGAGGGGGGGAGGCAGCCCCAGCATTTT.

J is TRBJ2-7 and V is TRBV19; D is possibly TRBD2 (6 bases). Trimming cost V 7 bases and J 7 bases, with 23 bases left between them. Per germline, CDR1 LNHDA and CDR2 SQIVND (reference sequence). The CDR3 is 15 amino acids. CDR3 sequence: CASTAVGGAVGEQYF. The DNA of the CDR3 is TGTGCCAGTACCGCCGTCGGCGGGGCGGTTGGGGAGCAGTACTTC.

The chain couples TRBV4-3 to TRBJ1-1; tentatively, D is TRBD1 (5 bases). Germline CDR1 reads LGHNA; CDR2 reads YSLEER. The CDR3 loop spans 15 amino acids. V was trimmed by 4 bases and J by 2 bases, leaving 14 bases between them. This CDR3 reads CASSRKGVGNTEAFF. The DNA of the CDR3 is TGCGCCAGCAGCCGGAAAGGGGTAGGTAACACTGAAGCTTTCTTT.

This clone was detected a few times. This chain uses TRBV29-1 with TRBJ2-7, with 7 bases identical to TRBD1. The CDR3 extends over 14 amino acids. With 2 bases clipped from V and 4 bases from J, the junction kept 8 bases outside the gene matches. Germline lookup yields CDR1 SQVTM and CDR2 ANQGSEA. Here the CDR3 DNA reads TGCAGCGTTGAAACCCGGGACAGACGTTACGAGCAGTACTTC. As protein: CSVETRDRRYEQYF.